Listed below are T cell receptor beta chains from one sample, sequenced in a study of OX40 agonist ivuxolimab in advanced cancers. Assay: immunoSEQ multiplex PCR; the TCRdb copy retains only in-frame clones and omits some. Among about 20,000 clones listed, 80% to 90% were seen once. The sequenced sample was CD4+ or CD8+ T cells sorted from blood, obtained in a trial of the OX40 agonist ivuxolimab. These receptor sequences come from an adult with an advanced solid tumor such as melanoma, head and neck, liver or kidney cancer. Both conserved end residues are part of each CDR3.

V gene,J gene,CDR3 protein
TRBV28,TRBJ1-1,CASIPFLNTEAFF
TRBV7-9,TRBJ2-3,CASSPPSTDTQYF
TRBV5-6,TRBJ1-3,CASSLPADSSGNTTYF
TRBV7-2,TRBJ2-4,CASSAAGKKNIQYF
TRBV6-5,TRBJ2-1,CASSHDYRGNEQFF
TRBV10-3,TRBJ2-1,CAISETGEYNEQFF
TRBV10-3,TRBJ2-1,CASRLFRDNEQFF
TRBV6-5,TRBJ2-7,CASSYGGGPYEQYF
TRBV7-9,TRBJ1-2,CASSSRDREGYGYTF
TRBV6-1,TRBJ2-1,CASSSDRVSNEQFF
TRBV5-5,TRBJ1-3,CASSLGGGFTGNTIYF
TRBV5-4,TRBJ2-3,CASSQGLAGSTDTQYF
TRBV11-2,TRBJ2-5,CASSFQGVGGETQYF
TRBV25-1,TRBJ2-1,CASSESSTSGGWNEQFF
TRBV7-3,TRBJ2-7,CASSLTGGFSYEQYF
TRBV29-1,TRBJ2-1,CSVSRDRGYDEQFF
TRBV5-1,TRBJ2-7,CASSLEWGISYEQYF
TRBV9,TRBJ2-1,CASSETGANNEQFF
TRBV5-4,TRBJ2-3,CASRPKQGSSTDTQYF
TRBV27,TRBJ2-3,CASSTQEPADTQYF
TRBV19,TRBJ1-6,CASSRHRGSDSPLHF
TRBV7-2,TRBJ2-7,CASSLAQGASYEQYF
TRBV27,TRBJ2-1,CASSLHGTTYNEQFF
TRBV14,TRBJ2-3,CASSQEGRLRTDTQYF
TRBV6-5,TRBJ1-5,CASSSQAKVRPQHF
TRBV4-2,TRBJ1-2,CAAAGAGGYTF
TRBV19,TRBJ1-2,CASSIHPDLARGYTF